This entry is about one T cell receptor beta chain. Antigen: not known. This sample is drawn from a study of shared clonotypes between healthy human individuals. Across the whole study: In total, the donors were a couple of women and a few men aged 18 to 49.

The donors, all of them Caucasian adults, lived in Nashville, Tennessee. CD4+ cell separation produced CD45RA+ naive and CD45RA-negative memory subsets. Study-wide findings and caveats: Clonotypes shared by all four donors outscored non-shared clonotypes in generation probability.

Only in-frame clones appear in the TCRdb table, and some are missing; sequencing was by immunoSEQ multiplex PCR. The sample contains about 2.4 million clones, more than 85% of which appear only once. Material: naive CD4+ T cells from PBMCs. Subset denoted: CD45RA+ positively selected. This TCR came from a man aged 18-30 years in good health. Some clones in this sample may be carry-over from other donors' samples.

The CDR3 spells CASRSGGITDTQYF. The CDR3 nucleotides read TGTGCCAGTAGAAGCGGCGGGATAACAGATACGCAGTATTTT. The gene calls are TRBV19 and TRBJ2-3; D is possibly TRBD2 (6 bases). The CDR3 is 14 amino acids. The V end was cut by 6 bases, the J end by 3 bases, with 13 bases between. Germline CDR1 is LNHDA and CDR2 is SQIVND (reference sequence).